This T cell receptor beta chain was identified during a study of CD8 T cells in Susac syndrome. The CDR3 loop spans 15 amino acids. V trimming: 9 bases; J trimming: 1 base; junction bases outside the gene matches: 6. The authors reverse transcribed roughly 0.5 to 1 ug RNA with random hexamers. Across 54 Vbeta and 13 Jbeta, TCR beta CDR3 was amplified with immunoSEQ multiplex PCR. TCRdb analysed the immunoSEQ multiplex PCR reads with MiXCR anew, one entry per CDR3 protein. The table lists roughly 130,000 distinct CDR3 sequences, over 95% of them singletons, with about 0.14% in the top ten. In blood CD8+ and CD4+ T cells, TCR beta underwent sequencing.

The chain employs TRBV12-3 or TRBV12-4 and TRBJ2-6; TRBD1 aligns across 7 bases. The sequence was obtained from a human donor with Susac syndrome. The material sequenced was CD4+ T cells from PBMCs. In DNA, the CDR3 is TGTGCCAGTAGACAGGGTGTATCTGGGGCCAACGTCCTGACTTTC. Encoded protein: CASRQGVSGANVLTF.